This T cell receptor (beta chain) was profiled in a study of read filtering for tumor transcriptome and immune sequencing. This clonotype showed up many times. From roughly 390 ng of RNA, a library with molecular barcoded alpha/delta and beta/gamma adaptors was made. One entry per CDR3 protein results from TCRdb running MiXCR on the reads. The sample carries 20,000 to 25,000 distinct CDR3 sequences, roughly 15% recorded once. This CDR3 comprises 16 residues. V lost 3 bases and J lost 4; bases outside the gene matches: 9. Germline loops: CDR1 SGHTA, CDR2 FQGNSA. This clonotype was sampled from a donor at least 40 years old with multiple myeloma. Sequencing was carried out using a population of CD138-negative cells sorted from bone marrow. The chain links TRBV7-2 to TRBJ2-3, with 8 bases aligning to TRBD2. In DNA, the CDR3 is TGTGCCAGCAGCTTCACCGCGGGAGGTTCCCCAGATACGCAGTATTTT. Protein product: CASSFTAGGSPDTQYF.